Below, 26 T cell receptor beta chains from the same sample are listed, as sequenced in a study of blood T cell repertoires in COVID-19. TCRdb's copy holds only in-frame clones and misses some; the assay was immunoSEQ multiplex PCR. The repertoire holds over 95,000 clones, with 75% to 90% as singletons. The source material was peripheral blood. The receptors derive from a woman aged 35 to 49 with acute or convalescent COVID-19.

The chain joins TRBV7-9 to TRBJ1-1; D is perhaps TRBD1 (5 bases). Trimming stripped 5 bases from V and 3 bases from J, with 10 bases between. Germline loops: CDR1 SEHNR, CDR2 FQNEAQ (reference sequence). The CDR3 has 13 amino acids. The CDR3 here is CASSDQGYTEAFF. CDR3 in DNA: TGTGCCAGCAGCGATCAGGGATACACTGAAGCTTTCTTT.

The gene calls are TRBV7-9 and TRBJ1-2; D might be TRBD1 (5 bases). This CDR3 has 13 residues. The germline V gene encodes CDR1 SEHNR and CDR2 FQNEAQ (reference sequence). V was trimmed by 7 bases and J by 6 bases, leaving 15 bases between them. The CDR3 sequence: CASTTGPLHGYTF. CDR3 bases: TGTGCCAGCACCACAGGCCCGCTGCATGGCTACACCTTC.

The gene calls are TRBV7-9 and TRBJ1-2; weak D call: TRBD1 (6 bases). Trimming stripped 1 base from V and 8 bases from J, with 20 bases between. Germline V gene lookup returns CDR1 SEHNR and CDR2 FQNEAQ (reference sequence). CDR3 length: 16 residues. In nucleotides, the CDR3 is TGTGCCAGCAGCTTAGGAGGGGCAGGGGCGCAGTGGGGCTACACCTTC. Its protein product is CASSLGGAGAQWGYTF.

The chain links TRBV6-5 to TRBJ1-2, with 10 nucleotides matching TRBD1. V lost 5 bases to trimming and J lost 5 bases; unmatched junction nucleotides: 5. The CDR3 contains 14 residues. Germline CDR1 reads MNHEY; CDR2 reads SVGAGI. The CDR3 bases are TGTGCCAGCAGTCCGGGACAGGGGTCTTATGGCTACACCTTC. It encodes CASSPGQGSYGYTF.

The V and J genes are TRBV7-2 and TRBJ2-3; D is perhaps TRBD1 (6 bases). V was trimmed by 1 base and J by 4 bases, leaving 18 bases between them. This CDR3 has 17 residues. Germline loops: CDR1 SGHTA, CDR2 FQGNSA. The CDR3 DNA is TGTGCCAGCAGCTTAGGCCCCCAGGGGCCTAGTGCAGATACGCAGTATTTT. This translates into CASSLGPQGPSADTQYF.

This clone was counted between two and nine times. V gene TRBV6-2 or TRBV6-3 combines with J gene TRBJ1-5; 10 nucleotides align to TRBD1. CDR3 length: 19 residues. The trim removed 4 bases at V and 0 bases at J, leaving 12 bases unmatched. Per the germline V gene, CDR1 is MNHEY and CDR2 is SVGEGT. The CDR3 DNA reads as TGTGCCAGCAGTTTCCTATCGGGACAGGGGTGGAATAGCAATCAGCCCCAGCATTTT. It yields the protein CASSFLSGQGWNSNQPQHF.

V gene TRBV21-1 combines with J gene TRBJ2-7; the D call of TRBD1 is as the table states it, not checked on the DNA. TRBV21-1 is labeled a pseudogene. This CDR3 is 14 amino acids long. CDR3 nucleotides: TGTGCCAGCAGACGGACAGGGGAGGCCTACGAGCAGTACTTC. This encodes CASRRTGEAYEQYF.

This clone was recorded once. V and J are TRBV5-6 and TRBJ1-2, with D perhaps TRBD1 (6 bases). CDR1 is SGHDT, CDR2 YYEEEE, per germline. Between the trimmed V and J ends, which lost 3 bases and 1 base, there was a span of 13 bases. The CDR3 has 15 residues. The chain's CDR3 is CASSSKYRDNYGYTF. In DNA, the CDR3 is TGTGCCAGCAGCTCGAAGTACAGGGATAACTATGGCTACACCTTC.

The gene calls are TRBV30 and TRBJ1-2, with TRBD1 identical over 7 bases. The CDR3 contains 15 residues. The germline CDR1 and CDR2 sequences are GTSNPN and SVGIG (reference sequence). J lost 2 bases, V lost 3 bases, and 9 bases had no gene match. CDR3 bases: TGTGCCTGGAGCCTAGGCAGGGGGTTAAACTATGGCTACACCTTC. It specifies CAWSLGRGLNYGYTF.

The CDR3 loop reads CAGSVPQAGWQNIQYF. DNA of the CDR3: TGTGCCGGTTCCGTTCCCCAGGCAGGGTGGCAAAACATTCAGTACTTC. The chain uses TRBV7-2 and TRBJ2-4; possibly TRBD1 for D (5 bases). V lost 11 bases to trimming and J lost 5 bases, with 25 bases between them. The length of the CDR3 is 16 residues. CDR1 SGHTA and CDR2 FQGNSA come from the germline V gene.

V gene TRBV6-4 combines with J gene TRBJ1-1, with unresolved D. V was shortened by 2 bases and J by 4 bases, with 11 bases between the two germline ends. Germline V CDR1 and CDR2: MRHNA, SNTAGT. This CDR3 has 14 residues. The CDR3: CASSDRREFTEAFF. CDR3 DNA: TGTGCCAGCAGTGACCGCCGGGAGTTCACTGAAGCTTTCTTT.

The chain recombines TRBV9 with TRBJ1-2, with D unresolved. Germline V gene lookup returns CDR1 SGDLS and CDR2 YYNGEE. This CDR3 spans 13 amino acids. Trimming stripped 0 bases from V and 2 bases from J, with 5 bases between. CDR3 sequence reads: CASSVVQNYGYTF. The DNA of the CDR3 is TGTGCCAGCAGCGTAGTACAGAACTATGGCTACACCTTC.

CDR3 bases: TGTGCCAGCACCCGACAAGTCCAAGAGACCCAGTACTTC. This translates into CASTRQVQETQYF. This chain connects TRBV2 to TRBJ2-5; D is unresolved. The ends were cut back, 7 bases at V and 1 base at J, with 10 bases in the middle. Germline V gene sequence: CDR1 SNHLY, CDR2 FYNNEI. The CDR3 covers 13 residues.

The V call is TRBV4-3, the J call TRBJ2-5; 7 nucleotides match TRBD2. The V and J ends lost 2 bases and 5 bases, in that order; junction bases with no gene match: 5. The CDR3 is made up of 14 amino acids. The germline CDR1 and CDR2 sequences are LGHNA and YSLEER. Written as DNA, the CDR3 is TGCGCCAGCAGCCAAATGAGCGGGGCGGAGACCCAGTACTTC. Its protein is CASSQMSGAETQYF.

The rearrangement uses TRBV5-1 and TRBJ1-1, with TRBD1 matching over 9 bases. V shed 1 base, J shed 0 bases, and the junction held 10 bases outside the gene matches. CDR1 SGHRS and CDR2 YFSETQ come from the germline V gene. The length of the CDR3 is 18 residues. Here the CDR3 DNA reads TGCGCCAGCAGCTTGTCTCATGGGACAGGGAGGATGAACACTGAAGCTTTCTTT. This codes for CASSLSHGTGRMNTEAFF.

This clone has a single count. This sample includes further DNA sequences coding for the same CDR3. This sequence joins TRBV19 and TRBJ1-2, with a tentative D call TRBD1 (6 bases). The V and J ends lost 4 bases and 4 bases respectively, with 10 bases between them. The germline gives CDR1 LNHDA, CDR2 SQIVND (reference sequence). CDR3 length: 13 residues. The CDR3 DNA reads TGTGCCAGTAGTACTCCCAGGGGCTATGGCTACACCTTC. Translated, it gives CASSTPRGYGYTF.

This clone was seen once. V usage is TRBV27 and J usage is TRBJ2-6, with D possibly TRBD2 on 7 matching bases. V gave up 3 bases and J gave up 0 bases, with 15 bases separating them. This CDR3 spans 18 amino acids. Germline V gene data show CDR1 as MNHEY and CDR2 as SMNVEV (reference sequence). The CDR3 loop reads CASSFRGATYSGANVLTF. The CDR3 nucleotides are TGTGCCAGCAGTTTCCGGGGGGCCACCTACTCTGGGGCCAACGTCCTGACTTTC.

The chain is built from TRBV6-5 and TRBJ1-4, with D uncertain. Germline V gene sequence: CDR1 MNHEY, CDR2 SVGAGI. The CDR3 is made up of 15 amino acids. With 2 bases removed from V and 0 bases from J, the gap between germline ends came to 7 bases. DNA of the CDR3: TGTGCCAGCAGTTACGGTACAGCAACTAATGAAAAACTGTTTTTT. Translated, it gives CASSYGTATNEKLFF.

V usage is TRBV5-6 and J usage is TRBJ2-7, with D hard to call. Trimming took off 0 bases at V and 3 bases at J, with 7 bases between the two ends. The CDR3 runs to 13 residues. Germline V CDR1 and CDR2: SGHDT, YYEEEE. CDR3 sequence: CASSLATVYEQYF. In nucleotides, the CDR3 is TGTGCCAGCAGCTTGGCCACAGTCTACGAGCAGTACTTC.

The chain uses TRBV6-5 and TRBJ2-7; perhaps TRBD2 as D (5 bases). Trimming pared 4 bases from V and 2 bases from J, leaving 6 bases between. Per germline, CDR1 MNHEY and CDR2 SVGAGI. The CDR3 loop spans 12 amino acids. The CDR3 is CASSSGTYEQYF. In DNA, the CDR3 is TGTGCCAGCAGTTCGGGAACCTACGAGCAGTACTTC.

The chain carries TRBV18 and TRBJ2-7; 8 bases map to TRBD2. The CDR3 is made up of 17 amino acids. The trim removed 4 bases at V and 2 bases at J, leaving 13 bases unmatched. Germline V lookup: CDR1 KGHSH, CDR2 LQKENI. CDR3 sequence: CASSQQSRTSLAYEQYF. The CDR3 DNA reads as TGTGCCAGCTCACAGCAGTCCAGGACTAGCCTAGCCTACGAGCAGTACTTC.

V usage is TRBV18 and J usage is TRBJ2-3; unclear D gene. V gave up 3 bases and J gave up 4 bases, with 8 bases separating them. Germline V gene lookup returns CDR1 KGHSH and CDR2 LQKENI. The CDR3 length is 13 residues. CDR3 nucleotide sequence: TGTGCCAGCTCACCGGCCGTGGCAGATACGCAGTATTTT. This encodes CASSPAVADTQYF.

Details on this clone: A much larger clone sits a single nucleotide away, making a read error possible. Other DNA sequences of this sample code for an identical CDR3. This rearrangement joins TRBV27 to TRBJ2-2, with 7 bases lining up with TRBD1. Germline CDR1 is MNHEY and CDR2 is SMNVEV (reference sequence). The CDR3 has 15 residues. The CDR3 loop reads CASSFGDRYTGELFF. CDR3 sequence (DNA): TGTGCCAGTAGTTTCGGGGACAGATACACCGGGGAGCTGTTTTTT.

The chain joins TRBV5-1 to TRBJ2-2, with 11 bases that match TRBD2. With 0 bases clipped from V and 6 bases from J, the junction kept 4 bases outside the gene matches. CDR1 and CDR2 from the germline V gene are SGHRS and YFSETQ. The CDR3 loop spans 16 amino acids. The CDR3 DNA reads TGCGCCAGCAGCTTGGAAGGACTAGCGGGTTCCGGGGAGCTGTTTTTT. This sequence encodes CASSLEGLAGSGELFF.

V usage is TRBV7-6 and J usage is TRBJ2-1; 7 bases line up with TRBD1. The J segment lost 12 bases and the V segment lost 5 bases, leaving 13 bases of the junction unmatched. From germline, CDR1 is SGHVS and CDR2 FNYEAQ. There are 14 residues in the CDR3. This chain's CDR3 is CASSPTTTGLGQFF. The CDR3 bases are TGTGCCAGCAGCCCTACAACGACAGGGTTGGGGCAGTTCTTC.

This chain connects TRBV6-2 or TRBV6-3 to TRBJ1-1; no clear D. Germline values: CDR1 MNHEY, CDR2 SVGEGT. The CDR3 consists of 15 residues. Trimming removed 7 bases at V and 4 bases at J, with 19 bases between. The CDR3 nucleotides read TGTGCCAGCACCCCAGGCGTTTGGAGAGGCACTGAAGCTTTCTTT. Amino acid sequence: CASTPGVWRGTEAFF.